What follows describes a single T cell receptor beta chain. The entry originates in a study of blood T cell repertoires in COVID-19. Looking at the study overall: Italy, Spain and the United States were the sources of the convalescent and acute COVID-19 samples. The analysed material was cDNA or gDNA that came from T cells, B-cell-depleted T cells, or PBMCs.

In the authors' workflow: Estimated nucleated cell counts came from reference gene primer amplification. Measured with immunoSEQ multiplex PCR; TCRdb has only the in-frame clones, and not every one. The V and J calls and clone size come from that table; D and trimming were worked out from the DNA. The sample lists roughly 56,000 clones; 91% were seen once. The ends were cut back, 0 bases at V and 1 base at J, with 12 bases in the middle. The CDR3 is 16 residues long. Per the germline V gene, CDR1 is WSHSY and CDR2 is SAAADI. The origin of this receptor is a man aged 50-60 years with active COVID-19. V is TRBV10-2 and J is TRBJ2-5; a weak D match, TRBD2 (6 bases). Material: peripheral blood. CDR3: CASSESSGTGQETQYF. For the CDR3, the DNA is TGCGCCAGCAGTGAGTCCTCCGGGACTGGCCAAGAGACCCAGTACTTC.